The 8 T cell receptor beta chains below come from one sample, sequenced in a study of a mutant IDH1 vaccine in newly diagnosed glioma. No antigen has been identified for these receptors. Time point: week 23, last vaccination. Doses of 300 ug of mutant IDH1 20-mer peptide were given with topical imiquimod. This table comes from immunoSEQ multiplex PCR, and its TCRdb copy is limited to in-frame clones, with some not included. The data hold 30,000 to 40,000 clones, with roughly 81% observed a single time. The source was PBMCs, collected from a glioma patient whose treatment included an IDH1 peptide vaccine. The receptors here all came from a man aged 40-49 years with glioma.

In nucleotides, the CDR3 is TGTGCCATCAGTGAGAGCCCAGGGTCGATTAATGAAAAACTGTTTTTT. Translation: CAISESPGSINEKLFF. The V gene is TRBV10-3, the J gene TRBJ1-4; perhaps TRBD1 as D (5 bases). Germline V gene lookup returns CDR1 ENHRY and CDR2 SYGVKD. This CDR3 has 16 residues. V shed 2 bases and J shed 4 bases, with 14 bases lying between them.

In its sample, this clone was seen once. The chain is built from TRBV19 and TRBJ2-1, with TRBD2 matching 7 bases. CDR3 length: 14 residues. Germline lookup yields CDR1 LNHDA and CDR2 SQIVND (reference sequence). Trimming at V came to 10 bases and at J to 5 bases, leaving 11 bases not matched to a gene. The CDR3 loop reads CATLRRGDHNEQFF. CDR3 nucleotides: TGTGCCACTCTCCGACGGGGGGACCACAATGAGCAGTTCTTC.

The V call is TRBV4-3, the J call TRBJ1-2; D not resolved. CDR3 length equals 13 residues. Trimming pared 0 bases from V and 8 bases from J, leaving 10 bases between. The germline V gene encodes CDR1 LGHNA and CDR2 YSLEER. CDR3 coding DNA: TGCGCCAGCAGCCAAGATTGGACCGGGGGCTACACCTTC. Protein sequence: CASSQDWTGGYTF.

The chain links TRBV5-1 to TRBJ2-5; D gene ambiguous. Between the trimmed V and J ends, which lost 2 bases and 2 bases, there was a span of 16 bases. The CDR3 totals 16 residues. Looked up from germline, CDR1 is SGHRS and CDR2 is YFSETQ. CDR3 loop: CASSLLARPEQETQYF. The CDR3 DNA reads as TGCGCCAGCAGCTTATTGGCCCGCCCGGAACAAGAGACCCAGTACTTC.

This clone was recorded only once. This chain uses TRBV7-6 with TRBJ2-2; 10 bases line up with TRBD1. Looked up from germline, CDR1 is SGHVS and CDR2 is FNYEAQ. After removal of 5 bases from V and 5 bases from J, the junction contained 5 bases not matched to a gene. This CDR3 is 15 amino acids long. In DNA form, the CDR3 reads TGTGCCAGCAGCATCGGGACAGGGGTTACCGGGGAGCTGTTTTTT. It codes for CASSIGTGVTGELFF.

CDR3 nucleotides: TGTGCCAGCAGAGAGGGAGGCAAAAATTCACCCCTCCACTTT. This encodes CASREGGKNSPLHF. The chain joins TRBV6-5 to TRBJ1-6; D remains ambiguous. Trimming left V 6 bases short and J 7 bases short, with 13 bases between. The CDR3 is 14 amino acids. Germline values: CDR1 MNHEY, CDR2 SVGAGI.

This clone is a singleton in its sample. This sequence joins TRBV5-1 and TRBJ2-4; no clear D gene. Trimming took 0 bases from V and 4 from J, leaving 14 bases between them. This CDR3 spans 16 amino acids. Per the germline V gene, CDR1 is SGHRS and CDR2 is YFSETQ. The DNA of the CDR3 is TGCGCCAGCAGCTTGGGGTCCGGGCAAGAGAAAAACATTCAGTACTTC. This gives the protein CASSLGSGQEKNIQYF.

V usage is TRBV7-2 and J usage is TRBJ2-7, with TRBD2 matching over 10 bases. Trimming removed 1 base from V and 6 bases from J; junction bases left unmatched: 6. Germline V gene lookup returns CDR1 SGHTA and CDR2 FQGNSA. The CDR3 totals 15 residues. CDR3 in DNA: TGTGCCAGCAGCTTAGAGGCTTTAGCGGGGGGCGAGCAGTACTTC. Amino acid sequence: CASSLEALAGGEQYF.